This T cell receptor beta chain derives from a study of blood T cells in healthy people across ages. Primed by a sample-barcoded 5' primer and a J-beta primer mix, a second PCR proceeded for roughly 7 to 12 cycles. TCRdb processed the 5' RACE reads anew with MiXCR; each CDR3 protein has one entry. In the table there are approximately 1,700,000 distinct CDR3 sequences, approximately 40% of which are singletons. The CDR3 length is 15 residues. Germline V CDR1 and CDR2: DFQATT, SNEGSKA (reference sequence). J was trimmed by 8 bases and V by 0 bases; bases with no gene match: 6. The TCR originated in a human donor in good health. Material for sequencing was blood. The genes are TRBV20-1 and TRBJ1-4, with 10 bases identical to TRBD1. The CDR3 protein is CSARDFDRGREKLFF. The CDR3 region has the DNA TGCAGTGCTAGAGATTTCGACAGGGGGCGAGAAAAACTGTTTTTT.